One and the same sample provided the 27 T cell receptor beta chains below, sequenced in a study of T-cell reconstitution after alpha-beta-depleted transplantation in children. For TCRbeta, the library was prepared with unique molecular identifiers. TCRdb itself ran the PCR reads through MiXCR, one entry per CDR3 protein. The table lists just under 350,000 distinct CDR3 sequences, roughly 17% of them singletons. This material consisted of PBMCs, mostly from graft donor cells, taken 360 days after TCRalphabeta/CD19-depleted stem cell transplant. Receptor source: a male patient aged 2-9 years who had a stem cell transplant for acute lymphoblastic leukemia, so the T cells may come from the graft donor.

Ten or more counts support this clonotype. The chain couples TRBV5-1 to TRBJ2-5; D ambiguous. Germline CDR1 and CDR2: SGHRS and YFSETQ. This CDR3 is built from 14 residues. The V and J ends lost 0 bases and 1 base respectively, with 7 bases between them. CDR3 in amino acids: CASSLVVLQETQYF. In DNA, the CDR3 is TGCGCCAGCAGCTTGGTGGTTCTCCAAGAGACCCAGTACTTC.

This clonotype was seen a handful of times. J is TRBJ2-1 and V is TRBV4-1, with 10 positions matching TRBD2. CDR3 size: 18 residues. From germline, CDR1 is MGHRA and CDR2 YSYEKL. Trimming removed 0 bases from V and 7 bases from J; junction bases left unmatched: 12. The CDR3 spells CASSQDHLAGVEGNEQFF. In DNA, the CDR3 is TGCGCCAGCAGCCAAGATCACCTAGCGGGAGTAGAGGGGAATGAGCAGTTCTTC.

V is TRBV5-1 and J is TRBJ2-3; TRBD1 might be the D (6 bases). The V gene's germline CDR1 is SGHRS and CDR2 YFSETQ. Trimming left V 6 bases short and J 2 bases short, with 13 bases between. The CDR3 runs 14 residues. Here the CDR3 DNA reads TGCGCCAGCACGGGACAAACATTCACAGATACGCAGTATTTT. This gives the protein CASTGQTFTDTQYF.

The rearrangement joins TRBV3-1 to TRBJ2-7, with D maybe TRBD2 (6 bases). The germline V and J ends were trimmed by 3 bases and 4 bases, with 10 bases remaining between them. The CDR3 length is 13 residues. CDR1 is LGHDT, CDR2 YNNKEL, per germline (reference sequence). The CDR3 nucleotides are TGTGCCAGCAGCCATCGGGCGGGGTACGAGCAGTACTTC. As protein: CASSHRAGYEQYF.

This clonotype was picked up a small number of times. This chain connects TRBV12-3 or TRBV12-4 to TRBJ1-2; D unresolved. The CDR3 covers 11 residues. Trimming stripped 11 bases from V and 7 bases from J, with 14 bases between. Here the CDR3 DNA reads TGTGCCGTAAAACCTCAGGTTGGCTACACCTTC. This codes for CAVKPQVGYTF.

This clonotype occurred a few times. The rearrangement links TRBV4-3 to TRBJ2-7; tentatively, D is TRBD2 (5 bases). Germline assignment: CDR1 LGHNA and CDR2 YSLEER. The V gene lost 1 base and the J gene lost 3 bases, with 13 bases spanning the gap. CDR3 length equals 15 residues. CDR3 protein: CASSQVGGSHYEQYF. The CDR3 nucleotides read TGCGCCAGCAGCCAAGTAGGAGGATCACACTACGAGCAGTACTTC.

DNA for the CDR3: TGTGCCACCAGTGGCTCTAGCGGGAACACCGGGGAGCTGTTTTTT. Protein sequence: CATSGSSGNTGELFF. V usage is TRBV24-1 and J usage is TRBJ2-2; the match to TRBD2 covers 7 bases. V lost 5 bases to trimming and J lost 1 base; unmatched junction nucleotides: 3. Germline CDR1 is KGHDR and CDR2 is SFDVKD. The CDR3 sequence is 15 residues long.

This clonotype was seen ten or more times. This sequence joins TRBV7-8 and TRBJ2-7, with D perhaps being TRBD1 or TRBD2 (5 bases each). Looked up from germline, CDR1 is SGHVS and CDR2 is FQNEAQ. V was clipped by 1 base and J by 4 bases, with 8 bases between them. There are 13 residues in the CDR3. The CDR3 bases are TGTGCCAGCAGCTTAGGAGGGGTTTACGAGCAGTACTTC. This translates into CASSLGGVYEQYF.

In DNA, the CDR3 is TGCAGCGTTGATTGGGACACTGAAGCTTTCTTT. As protein: CSVDWDTEAFF. The chain couples TRBV29-1 to TRBJ1-1; the D is unclear. This CDR3 spans 11 amino acids. Germline V gene sequence: CDR1 SQVTM, CDR2 ANQGSEA. V was clipped by 3 bases and J by 3 bases, with 5 bases between them.

CDR3: CASSLTSRQPTDTQYF. Written as DNA, the CDR3 is TGCGCCAGCAGCTTGACTAGCCGACAACCCACAGATACGCAGTATTTT. J is TRBJ2-3 and V is TRBV5-1, with a weak D call TRBD2 (6 bases). The CDR3 loop spans 16 amino acids. Trimming removed 1 base from V and 2 bases from J, with 14 bases in between. In germline, CDR1 is SGHRS, CDR2 YFSETQ.

This clonotype came up a few times. The chain uses TRBV12-3 or TRBV12-4 and TRBJ1-3; D not certain. Deletions cut 1 base from V and 3 bases from J, with 7 bases between. The CDR3 is made up of 14 amino acids. CDR3 amino acids: CASSLVRLGNTIYF. The DNA of the CDR3 is TGTGCCAGCAGTTTAGTAAGGCTTGGAAACACCATATATTTT.

The chain recombines TRBV12-3 or TRBV12-4 with TRBJ2-1, with 9 bases fitting TRBD2. J gave up 3 bases and V 3 bases, and 6 bases lay outside the gene matches. The CDR3 loop spans 16 amino acids. For the CDR3, the DNA is TGTGCCAGCAGTTTGTCTAGCGGGAAGGTCTACAATGAGCAGTTCTTC. The encoded protein is CASSLSSGKVYNEQFF.

In this sample, this clonotype turned up many times. The genes are TRBV12-3 or TRBV12-4 and TRBJ2-5; D is unclear. V shed 3 bases and J shed 0 bases, with 5 bases lying between them. This CDR3 has 13 amino acids. CDR3 region: CASSFADQETQYF. The CDR3 coding sequence is TGTGCCAGCAGTTTCGCCGACCAAGAGACCCAGTACTTC.

In its sample, this clonotype was seen a few times. This chain connects TRBV11-2 to TRBJ2-7, with D unresolved. Trimming took off 0 bases at V and 5 bases at J, with 11 bases between the two ends. CDR1 SGHAT and CDR2 FQNNGV come from the germline V gene. This CDR3 has 14 amino acids. CDR3 residues: CASSLDTLLDEQYF. CDR3 coding DNA: TGTGCCAGCAGCTTAGACACCCTTCTTGACGAGCAGTACTTC.

This clonotype was picked up many times. The chain carries TRBV7-6 and TRBJ2-5, with 7 positions matching TRBD2. Germline V gene sequence: CDR1 SGHVS, CDR2 FNYEAQ. The V segment lost 1 base and the J segment 5 bases; nucleotides outside the gene matches: 13. The length of the CDR3 is 17 residues. The chain's CDR3 is CASSLGWPAGKRETQYF. CDR3 in DNA: TGTGCCAGCAGCTTAGGGTGGCCAGCGGGAAAGAGGGAGACCCAGTACTTC.

V is TRBV4-1 and J is TRBJ2-7, with 13 bases fitting TRBD2. Trimming at V came to 1 base and at J to 6 bases, leaving 9 bases not matched to a gene. The CDR3 is 17 amino acids. The germline V gene has CDR1 MGHRA and CDR2 YSYEKL. In nucleotides, the CDR3 is TGCGCCAGCAGCCAAGCCCAGACTAGCGGGAGGATGGGCGAGCAGTACTTC. Translating it yields CASSQAQTSGRMGEQYF.

This clonotype came up a few times. The DNA for the CDR3 is TGCGCCAGCAGCTCGGGACATCTTAACTACGAGCAGTACTTC. It specifies CASSSGHLNYEQYF. The chain uses TRBV5-1 and TRBJ2-7; possibly TRBD1 for D (6 bases). Germline lookup yields CDR1 SGHRS and CDR2 YFSETQ. This CDR3 comprises 14 residues. The germline V and J ends were trimmed by 3 bases and 3 bases, with 13 bases remaining between them.

A few counts support this clonotype. V and J are TRBV12-5 and TRBJ2-2; 7 bases line up with TRBD2. CDR1 is LGHNT and CDR2 is FRNRAP in the germline V gene. J lost 3 bases, V lost 6 bases, and 4 bases had no gene match. This CDR3 spans 14 amino acids. CDR3: CASGPAGDTGELFF. The CDR3 DNA reads as TGTGCTAGTGGCCCCGCGGGGGACACCGGGGAGCTGTTTTTT.

This clonotype was recorded at least ten times. The J gene is TRBJ2-3, the V gene TRBV2; maybe TRBD2 (5 bases). Trimming took 8 bases from V and 2 from J, leaving 14 bases between them. Germline loops: CDR1 SNHLY, CDR2 FYNNEI. This CDR3 contains 14 residues. CDR3 bases: TGTGCCAGCCTCCCAGTCGGGGTCACAGATACGCAGTATTTT. The encoded protein is CASLPVGVTDTQYF.

This clonotype was picked up many times. The chain employs TRBV19 and TRBJ2-1, with D perhaps assigned TRBD1 or TRBD2 (5 bases each). This CDR3 comprises 13 residues. CDR1 is LNHDA, CDR2 SQIVND, per germline (reference sequence). V lost 4 bases to trimming and J lost 7 bases, with 11 bases between them. The DNA of the CDR3 is TGTGCCAGTAGTACTGGGGGTGTTAATGAGCAGTTCTTC. This sequence encodes CASSTGGVNEQFF. Looking up the rest from reference TRBV19 and TRBJ2-1 gives the full variable domain: DGGITQSPKYLFRKEGQNVTLSCEQNLNHDAMYWYRQDPGQGLRLIYYSQIVNDFQKGDIAEGYSVSREKKESFPLTVTSAQKNPTAFYLCASSTGGVNEQFFGPGTRLTVL.

This clonotype was detected a few times. The chain is built from TRBV18 and TRBJ2-1; no reliable D call. Germline values: CDR1 KGHSH, CDR2 LQKENI. The CDR3 consists of 16 residues. The V end lost 0 bases, the J end lost 7 bases, and 16 bases lay between the germline ends. The CDR3 bases are TGTGCCAGCTCACCACCGGGGAAAGAAGACAAAAATGAGCAGTTCTTC. Protein sequence: CASSPPGKEDKNEQFF.

The rearrangement links TRBV24-1 to TRBJ1-1; D unclear. CDR3 length: 12 residues. V lost 0 bases and J lost 10, with 8 bases in between. In germline, CDR1 is KGHDR, CDR2 SFDVKD. The CDR3 DNA sequence: TGTGCCACCAGTGATTTGCGGGATACAGCTTTCTTT. It translates to CATSDLRDTAFF.

In this sample, this clonotype turned up many times. The chain links TRBV4-1 to TRBJ1-3; 7 bases match TRBD1. Germline CDR1 MGHRA, CDR2 YSYEKL. The CDR3 has 19 amino acids. The trim removed 1 base at V and 1 base at J, leaving 13 bases unmatched. The chain's CDR3 is CASSQGGDTGERSGNTIYF. CDR3 bases: TGCGCCAGCAGCCAAGGTGGGGACACAGGGGAAAGGTCTGGAAACACCATATATTTT.

The chain has TRBV25-1 and TRBJ2-7; D not resolved. This CDR3 region has 13 residues. The germline V gene has CDR1 MGHDK and CDR2 SYGVNS. Deletions cut 1 base from V and 2 bases from J, with 6 bases between. DNA of the CDR3: TGTGCCAGCAGTGAATTAACAGCCTACGAGCAGTACTTC. As protein: CASSELTAYEQYF.

In this sample, this clonotype turned up a few times. In DNA, the CDR3 is TGTGCCAGCAGTTTCGCGGGAGTAATCAATGAGCAGTTCTTC. Translated: CASSFAGVINEQFF. The chain is built from TRBV5-6 and TRBJ2-1, with 7 bases aligning to TRBD2. From germline, CDR1 is SGHDT and CDR2 YYEEEE. The CDR3 totals 14 residues. V was pared by 5 bases and J by 6 bases, with 8 bases of the junction left unmatched.

This clonotype was seen a handful of times. The rearrangement joins TRBV7-9 to TRBJ2-2, with D tentatively TRBD2 (5 bases). This CDR3 has 15 amino acids. Trimming took 2 bases from V and 5 from J, leaving 12 bases between them. Germline lookup yields CDR1 SEHNR and CDR2 FQNEAQ (reference sequence). CDR3 amino acids: CASSLRRVRTGELFF. DNA for the CDR3: TGTGCCAGCAGCTTACGGCGGGTACGGACCGGGGAGCTGTTTTTT.

This clonotype came up many times. The chain combines TRBV5-1 with TRBJ2-3; 8 bases align to TRBD1. Germline lookup yields CDR1 SGHRS and CDR2 YFSETQ. The CDR3 covers 15 residues. V was clipped by 0 bases and J by 4 bases; unmatched bases: 4. The CDR3 region has the DNA TGCGCCAGCAGCTTGGGACAGGGGAAAGCAGATACGCAGTATTTT. Translating gives CASSLGQGKADTQYF. The variable domain in full, with the rest retrieved from reference TRBV5-1 and TRBJ2-3, is KAGVTQTPRYLIKTRGQQVTLSCSPISGHRSVSWYQQTPGQGLQFLFEYFSETQRNKGNFPGRFSGRQFSNSRSEMNVSTLELGDSALYLCASSLGQGKADTQYFGPGTRLTVL.